These T cell receptor beta chains were read from a single sample in a study of T cells after yellow fever vaccination. TCRdb reprocessed the 5' RACE reads with MiXCR, giving one entry per CDR3 protein. Of approximately 150,000 distinct CDR3 sequences listed, roughly 9% are singletons. The input for sequencing was CD8+ T cells sorted from PBMCs, taken 45 days after the yellow fever booster vaccination. The receptors stem from a man aged 18 to 30 who received the YFV17D yellow fever vaccine. The CDR3 runs from the conserved cysteine through the conserved F or W. The order of the fields is J gene, V gene, clone size, D gene, CDR3 protein, CDR3 DNA. D genes are given only for firm matches. Clone size, where shown, is once, few, many, or a class for clones that have expanded.

TRBJ1-1 TRBV4-1 - - CASSQRVLLSTEAFF TGCGCCAGCAGCCAAAGGGTGTTACTGAGCACTGAAGCTTTCTTT
TRBJ2-3 TRBV19 - TRBD2 CASSIIAGSTDTQYF TGTGCCAGTAGTATAATAGCGGGGAGCACAGATACGCAGTATTTT
TRBJ1-1 TRBV19 few - CASSMGVEAFF TGTGCCAGTAGTATGGGTGTTGAAGCTTTCTTT
TRBJ1-1 TRBV10-3 - TRBD1 CAIGQGTFGTEAFF TGTGCCATCGGACAGGGGACGTTCGGCACTGAAGCTTTCTTT
TRBJ2-2 TRBV6-2/TRBV6-3 - - CASSYIFTGELFF TGTGCCAGCAGTTACATATTCACCGGGGAGCTGTTTTTT
TRBJ2-1 TRBV6-1 few - CASSEAATVEQFF TGTGCCAGCAGTGAAGCTGCCACGGTTGAGCAGTTCTTC
TRBJ2-1 TRBV6-2/TRBV6-3 - TRBD2 CASSYLRASGEVYNEQFF TGTGCCAGCAGTTACCTCCGGGCTAGCGGGGAGGTATACAATGAGCAGTTCTTC
TRBJ2-7 TRBV5-1 few - CASSLIQGPYYEQYF TGCGCCAGCAGCTTAATACAGGGACCTTACTACGAGCAGTACTTC
TRBJ2-1 TRBV23-1 - TRBD1 CAWTGGGENEQFF TGCGCCTGGACAGGGGGGGGGGAAAATGAGCAGTTCTTC
TRBJ1-2 TRBV13 - - CASSLGRDGYTF TGTGCCAGCAGCTTAGGTAGAGATGGCTACACCTTC
TRBJ1-1 TRBV4-1 few - CASSQATGNTEAFF TGCGCCAGCAGCCAGGCGACAGGCAACACTGAAGCTTTCTTT
TRBJ2-1 TRBV5-1 few TRBD2 CASSLEVSGVDILYNEQFF TGCGCCAGCAGCTTGGAAGTTAGCGGGGTGGATATTCTTTACAATGAGCAGTTCTTC
TRBJ2-3 TRBV2 many TRBD2 CASQPPTSGDTQYF TGTGCCAGCCAACCCCCCACTAGCGGTGATACGCAGTATTTT
TRBJ1-5 TRBV6-2/TRBV6-3 - - CASSYFGEGQPQHF TGTGCCAGCAGTTACTTCGGGGAGGGTCAGCCCCAGCATTTT
TRBJ2-3 TRBV11-2 - TRBD1 CASSLGTGGRDTDTQYF TGTGCCAGCAGCTTAGGGACAGGCGGACGGGACACAGATACGCAGTATTTT
TRBJ2-3 TRBV14 - TRBD2 CASSQGSISGGYTQYF TGTGCCAGCAGCCAAGGTTCGATTAGCGGGGGCTATACGCAGTATTTT
TRBJ1-6 TRBV9 few TRBD1 CASSVGDRSNSPLHF TGTGCCAGCAGCGTCGGGGACAGGTCTAATTCACCCCTCCACTTT
TRBJ2-1 TRBV7-9 few TRBD2 CASSLALGGGANEQFF TGTGCCAGCAGCTTAGCGCTAGGCGGGGGGGCCAATGAGCAGTTCTTC
TRBJ1-1 TRBV2 few - CASSSGKLTEAFF TGTGCCAGCAGTTCCGGGAAGCTCACTGAAGCTTTCTTT
TRBJ2-3 TRBV19 - TRBD2 CASSISWLAGGSSTDTQYF TGTGCCAGTAGTATAAGTTGGCTAGCGGGGGGTTCTAGCACAGATACGCAGTATTTT
TRBJ1-4 TRBV12-3/TRBV12-4 few - CASSSADKLFF TGTGCCAGCAGTTCGGCTGACAAACTGTTTTTT
TRBJ2-1 TRBV6-4 few TRBD2 CASSDIGGEYNEQFF TGTGCCAGCAGTGACATCGGGGGGGAGTACAATGAGCAGTTCTTC
TRBJ2-7 TRBV20-1 few - CSAYDGRSHEQYF TGCAGTGCTTATGATGGACGGAGCCACGAGCAGTACTTC
TRBJ1-5 TRBV4-2 - TRBD1 CASSQAGGQPQHF TGTGCCAGCAGCCAAGCAGGGGGGCAGCCCCAGCATTTT
TRBJ2-7 TRBV7-9 few TRBD1 CASSPSRDREVEQYF TGTGCCAGCAGCCCAAGCCGGGACAGGGAGGTCGAGCAGTACTTC
TRBJ2-2 TRBV7-3 - - CASSLVALRGANTGELFF TGTGCCAGCAGCTTAGTCGCCCTAAGAGGCGCGAACACCGGGGAGCTGTTTTTT
TRBJ2-2 TRBV3-1 once - CASSFSVLGDHTGELFF TGTGCCAGCAGCTTCTCGGTGTTGGGGGACCACACCGGGGAGCTGTTTTTT
TRBJ2-3 TRBV19 - TRBD2 CASTPLAGGLTDTQYF TGTGCCAGTACCCCATTAGCGGGGGGACTCACAGATACGCAGTATTTT
TRBJ1-2 TRBV29-1 - - CSVVFSEYGYTF TGCAGCGTTGTTTTTTCAGAATATGGCTACACCTTC
TRBJ1-1 TRBV6-6 - - CASSNAGDTEAFF TGTGCCAGCAGCAACGCTGGGGACACTGAAGCTTTCTTT
TRBJ1-2 TRBV14 large TRBD1 CASSGTGNYGYTF TGTGCCAGCAGCGGGACAGGGAACTATGGCTACACCTTC
TRBJ2-5 TRBV13 - TRBD2 CASSRTSGGKETQYF TGTGCCAGCAGTCGGACTAGCGGGGGGAAGGAGACCCAGTACTTC
TRBJ2-3 TRBV9 few - CASSPRLAESTDTQYF TGTGCCAGCAGCCCACGACTGGCGGAGAGCACAGATACGCAGTATTTT
TRBJ2-7 TRBV19 - TRBD1 CASSGGGQGPYEQYF TGTGCCAGTAGTGGGGGAGGACAGGGCCCCTACGAGCAGTACTTC
TRBJ2-6 TRBV4-3 - - CASSHRGEGAGANVLTF TGCGCCAGCAGCCACCGGGGGGAGGGGGCAGGGGCCAACGTCCTGACTTTC
TRBJ2-2 TRBV21-1 - - CASSNIGPWEELFF TGTGCCAGCAGCAACATAGGTCCTTGGGAGGAGCTGTTTTTT
TRBJ2-3 TRBV30 - TRBD2 CAWSDPTSGRAGDTQYF TGTGCCTGGAGTGACCCGACTAGCGGGCGGGCAGGTGATACGCAGTATTTT
TRBJ2-5 TRBV6-6 - - CASSLGPQETQYF TGTGCCAGCAGTTTGGGACCTCAAGAGACCCAGTACTTC
TRBJ1-5 TRBV2 few - CASSERLGYSNQPQHF TGTGCCAGCAGTGAAAGGTTGGGATATAGCAATCAGCCCCAGCATTTT
TRBJ2-3 TRBV7-9 few - CASSLDLRSSTDTQYF TGTGCCAGCAGCTTAGACCTGCGATCTAGCACAGATACGCAGTATTTT
TRBJ2-7 TRBV7-2 - - CASSPADLEQYF TGTGCCAGCAGCCCCGCCGACCTGGAGCAGTACTTC
TRBJ2-1 TRBV7-2 many - CASSSLPYNEQFF TGTGCCAGCAGCTCCCTCCCCTACAATGAGCAGTTCTTC
TRBJ2-1 TRBV11-2 many - CASSLVYEQFF TGTGCCAGCAGCTTAGTCTATGAGCAGTTCTTC
TRBJ2-1 TRBV6-5 few TRBD2 CASSYDLAGGPNEQFF TGTGCCAGCAGTTACGATCTAGCGGGGGGACCCAATGAGCAGTTCTTC
TRBJ1-1 TRBV7-9 few - CASSLAGGMNTEAFF TGTGCCAGCAGCTTAGCGGGGGGGATGAACACTGAAGCTTTCTTT